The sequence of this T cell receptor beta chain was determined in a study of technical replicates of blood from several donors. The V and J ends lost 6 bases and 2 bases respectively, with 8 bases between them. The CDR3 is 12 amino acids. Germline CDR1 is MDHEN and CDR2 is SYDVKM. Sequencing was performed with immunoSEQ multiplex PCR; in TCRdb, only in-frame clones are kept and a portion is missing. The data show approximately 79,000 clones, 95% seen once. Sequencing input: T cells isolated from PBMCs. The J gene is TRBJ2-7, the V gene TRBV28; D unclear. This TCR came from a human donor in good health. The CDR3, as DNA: TGTGCCAGCAGCTACCGAACCTACGAGCAGTACTTC. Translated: CASSYRTYEQYF.